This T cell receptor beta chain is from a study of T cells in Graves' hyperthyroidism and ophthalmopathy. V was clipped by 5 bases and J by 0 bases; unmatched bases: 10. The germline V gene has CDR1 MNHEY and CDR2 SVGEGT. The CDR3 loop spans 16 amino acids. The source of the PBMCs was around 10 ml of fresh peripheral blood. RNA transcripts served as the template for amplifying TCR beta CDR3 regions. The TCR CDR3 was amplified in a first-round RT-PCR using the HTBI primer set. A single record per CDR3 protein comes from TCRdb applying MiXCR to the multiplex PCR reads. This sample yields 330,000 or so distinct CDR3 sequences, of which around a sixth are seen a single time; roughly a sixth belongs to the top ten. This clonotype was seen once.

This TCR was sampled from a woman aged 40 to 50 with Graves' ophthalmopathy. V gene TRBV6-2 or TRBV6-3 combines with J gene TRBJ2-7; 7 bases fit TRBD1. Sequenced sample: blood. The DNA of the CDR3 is TGTGCCAGCAGTGAGGGGACAGCAGTTATCTCCTACGAGCAGTACTTC. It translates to CASSEGTAVISYEQYF.